A selection of T cell receptor beta chains follows, all from one sample in a study of T cells in Graves' hyperthyroidism and ophthalmopathy. TCRdb reanalysed the multiplex PCR reads using MiXCR and keeps one entry per CDR3 protein. Of over 450,000 distinct CDR3 sequences in the sample, 13% to 15% are singletons; the top ten hold 15% to 20%. Material for sequencing was blood. The source is a woman aged 18-35 years with Graves' hyperthyroidism. Both conserved end residues are part of each CDR3. A D gene is named only where the DNA matches it firmly. Clone size is stated in some rows and not others, as once, few, many or a class when expanded.

d_gene: .
j_gene: TRBJ1-2
abundance: .
v_gene: TRBV12-3/TRBV12-4
CDR3aa: CASSFPGTYGYTF
CDR3nt: TGTGCCAGCAGTTTTCCGGGTACCTATGGCTACACCTTC

d_gene: .
j_gene: TRBJ1-2
abundance: few
v_gene: TRBV27
CDR3aa: CASSLGGGGGGYTF
CDR3nt: TGTGCCAGCAGCCTCGGGGGGGGAGGTGGTGGCTACACCTTC

d_gene: TRBD2
j_gene: TRBJ2-3
abundance: many
v_gene: TRBV3-1
CDR3aa: CASSPGLAGDAEYF
CDR3nt: TGTGCCAGCAGCCCGGGCCTAGCGGGGGACGCGGAGTATTTT

d_gene: TRBD2
j_gene: TRBJ2-1
abundance: few
v_gene: TRBV29-1
CDR3aa: CSVDPSGGRGNEQFF
CDR3nt: TGCAGCGTTGACCCTAGCGGGGGGAGGGGCAATGAGCAGTTCTTC

d_gene: .
j_gene: TRBJ1-2
abundance: many
v_gene: TRBV11-2
CDR3aa: CASSYMGLRGYTF
CDR3nt: TGTGCCAGCAGCTATATGGGCTTGCGTGGCTACACCTTC

d_gene: TRBD2
j_gene: TRBJ2-1
abundance: few
v_gene: TRBV30
CDR3aa: CAWRGWEGHNEQFF
CDR3nt: TGTGCCTGGAGAGGTTGGGAGGGCCACAATGAGCAGTTCTTC

d_gene: TRBD1
j_gene: TRBJ1-5
abundance: .
v_gene: TRBV3-1
CDR3aa: CASSSRDRRQPQHF
CDR3nt: TGTGCCAGCAGCTCCCGGGACAGGAGGCAGCCCCAGCATTTT

d_gene: TRBD2
j_gene: TRBJ2-3
abundance: .
v_gene: TRBV7-3
CDR3aa: CASSFSGTSGTDTRYF
CDR3nt: TGTGCCAGCAGCTTCTCCGGGACTAGCGGCACAGATACGCGGTATTTT

d_gene: TRBD1
j_gene: TRBJ1-2
abundance: many
v_gene: TRBV6-1
CDR3aa: CASSEVTGDYGYTF
CDR3nt: TGTGCCAGCAGTGAAGTAACAGGGGACTATGGCTACACCTTC

d_gene: .
j_gene: TRBJ2-1
abundance: few
v_gene: TRBV7-2
CDR3aa: CASSLARGSNEQFF
CDR3nt: TGTGCCAGCAGCTTAGCGCGGGGTTCAAATGAGCAGTTCTTC

d_gene: TRBD2
j_gene: TRBJ2-5
abundance: many
v_gene: TRBV6-1
CDR3aa: CASSYLGWGAGGRGTQYF
CDR3nt: TGTGCCAGCAGTTATCTTGGATGGGGCGCGGGAGGGCGAGGGACCCAGTACTTC

d_gene: TRBD2
j_gene: TRBJ2-2
abundance: few
v_gene: TRBV19
CDR3aa: CASSFEPAGRTGELFF
CDR3nt: TGTGCCAGTAGCTTTGAGCCAGCGGGAAGAACCGGGGAGCTGTTTTTT

d_gene: .
j_gene: TRBJ2-2
abundance: many
v_gene: TRBV9
CDR3aa: CASSVEHRDGELFF
CDR3nt: TGTGCCAGCAGCGTAGAGCATCGGGACGGGGAGCTGTTTTTT

d_gene: TRBD2
j_gene: TRBJ2-3
abundance: many
v_gene: TRBV2
CDR3aa: CASIQRQAGYSDTQYF
CDR3nt: TGTGCCAGCATCCAAAGGCAAGCGGGGTACTCTGATACGCAGTATTTT

d_gene: TRBD2
j_gene: TRBJ2-3
abundance: many
v_gene: TRBV2
CDR3aa: CAVLAGSTDTQYF
CDR3nt: TGTGCCGTACTAGCGGGGTCCACAGATACGCAGTATTTT

d_gene: TRBD1
j_gene: TRBJ1-1
abundance: many
v_gene: TRBV7-2
CDR3aa: CASSLGDREKLKAFF
CDR3nt: TGTGCCAGCAGCTTAGGGGACAGGGAGAAACTTAAAGCTTTCTTT

d_gene: TRBD1
j_gene: TRBJ1-5
abundance: .
v_gene: TRBV28
CDR3aa: CASRGQVGLGNQPQHF
CDR3nt: TGTGCCAGCAGGGGACAGGTGGGGTTAGGCAATCAGCCCCAGCATTTT

d_gene: .
j_gene: TRBJ2-3
abundance: many
v_gene: TRBV20-1
CDR3aa: CSARDGRGSTDTQYF
CDR3nt: TGCAGTGCTAGAGATGGGCGGGGCAGCACAGATACGCAGTATTTT

d_gene: .
j_gene: TRBJ1-1
abundance: .
v_gene: TRBV11-1
CDR3aa: CASSRGPRGTEAFF
CDR3nt: TGTGCCAGCAGCCGAGGACCTCGCGGCACTGAAGCTTTCTTT

d_gene: .
j_gene: TRBJ1-2
abundance: many
v_gene: TRBV6-1
CDR3aa: CASSEDPAHYGYTF
CDR3nt: TGTGCCAGCAGTGAAGACCCGGCCCACTATGGCTACACCTTC

d_gene: .
j_gene: TRBJ1-2
abundance: few
v_gene: TRBV3-1
CDR3aa: CASSQERVNGYTF
CDR3nt: TGTGCCAGCAGCCAAGAACGGGTTAATGGCTACACCTTC

d_gene: .
j_gene: TRBJ2-2
abundance: many
v_gene: TRBV19
CDR3aa: CASSMPRAWDTGELFF
CDR3nt: TGTGCCAGTAGTATGCCCAGGGCGTGGGACACCGGGGAGCTGTTTTTT

d_gene: .
j_gene: TRBJ2-5
abundance: many
v_gene: TRBV5-4
CDR3aa: CASSLVLGSETQYF
CDR3nt: TGTGCCAGCAGCCTTGTCCTCGGGAGTGAGACCCAGTACTTC

d_gene: TRBD1
j_gene: TRBJ1-2
abundance: .
v_gene: TRBV19
CDR3aa: CASSPQQGNYGYTF
CDR3nt: TGTGCCAGTAGTCCCCAACAGGGGAACTATGGCTACACCTTC

d_gene: .
j_gene: TRBJ2-7
abundance: many
v_gene: TRBV12-3/TRBV12-4
CDR3aa: CASSFGRVGYEQYF
CDR3nt: TGTGCCAGCAGTTTTGGCAGGGTAGGATACGAGCAGTACTTC

d_gene: TRBD2
j_gene: TRBJ2-3
abundance: many
v_gene: TRBV11-2
CDR3aa: CASSRSGRAEDTQYF
CDR3nt: TGTGCCAGCAGTCGCAGCGGGAGGGCCGAAGATACGCAGTATTTT

d_gene: TRBD2
j_gene: TRBJ2-7
abundance: .
v_gene: TRBV19
CDR3aa: CASSYQREAYEQYF
CDR3nt: TGTGCCAGTAGTTATCAGCGGGAGGCCTACGAGCAGTACTTC

d_gene: .
j_gene: TRBJ1-6
abundance: .
v_gene: TRBV28
CDR3aa: CASRLNTGNSPLHF
CDR3nt: TGTGCCAGCAGATTAAATACAGGGAATTCACCCCTCCACTTT

d_gene: TRBD1
j_gene: TRBJ1-3
abundance: .
v_gene: TRBV7-9
CDR3aa: CASSSMGQGRSGNTIYF
CDR3nt: TGTGCCAGCAGCTCCATGGGACAGGGGCGCTCTGGAAACACCATATATTTT

d_gene: TRBD1
j_gene: TRBJ2-3
abundance: many
v_gene: TRBV24-1
CDR3aa: CATSDFGTGASTDTQYF
CDR3nt: TGTGCCACCAGTGATTTTGGGACAGGGGCAAGCACAGATACGCAGTATTTT

d_gene: .
j_gene: TRBJ1-2
abundance: many
v_gene: TRBV5-1
CDR3aa: CASSLELPVGYTF
CDR3nt: TGCGCCAGCAGCTTGGAATTGCCGGTCGGCTACACCTTC

d_gene: TRBD2
j_gene: TRBJ2-2
abundance: many
v_gene: TRBV12-3/TRBV12-4
CDR3aa: CASSGSGLVGTGELFF
CDR3nt: TGTGCCAGCTCGGGTTCCGGACTAGTTGGGACCGGGGAGCTGTTTTTT

d_gene: TRBD1
j_gene: TRBJ1-2
abundance: many
v_gene: TRBV24-1
CDR3aa: CATSDSTAASGTGSYGYTF
CDR3nt: TGTGCCACCAGTGATTCAACCGCGGCCAGCGGGACAGGGTCCTATGGCTACACCTTC

d_gene: .
j_gene: TRBJ1-6
abundance: many
v_gene: TRBV11-2
CDR3aa: CASSLAGSGNSPLHF
CDR3nt: TGTGCCAGCAGCTTAGCAGGGTCGGGGAATTCACCCCTCCACTTT

d_gene: .
j_gene: TRBJ1-6
abundance: many
v_gene: TRBV27
CDR3aa: CASSPPNSPLHF
CDR3nt: TGTGCCAGCAGTCCTCCCAATTCACCCCTCCACTTT

d_gene: .
j_gene: TRBJ1-3
abundance: .
v_gene: TRBV14
CDR3aa: CASSQLPTGSGNTIYF
CDR3nt: TGTGCCAGCAGCCAACTTCCGACAGGCTCTGGAAACACCATATATTTT

d_gene: TRBD2
j_gene: TRBJ2-1
abundance: .
v_gene: TRBV11-2
CDR3aa: CASSRTSGGSSYNEQFF
CDR3nt: TGTGCCAGCAGCCGCACTAGCGGGGGTTCGTCCTACAATGAGCAGTTCTTC

d_gene: .
j_gene: TRBJ2-3
abundance: .
v_gene: TRBV18
CDR3aa: CASSPPSLGGTDTQYF
CDR3nt: TGTGCCAGCTCACCACCATCCCTTGGCGGGACAGATACGCAGTATTTT

d_gene: TRBD2
j_gene: TRBJ2-1
abundance: .
v_gene: TRBV5-4
CDR3aa: CASSRSSGTSGNNEQFF
CDR3nt: TGTGCCAGCAGCAGATCGTCCGGGACTAGCGGAAACAATGAGCAGTTCTTC

d_gene: .
j_gene: TRBJ1-1
abundance: many
v_gene: TRBV27
CDR3aa: CASSLFRQGTEAFF
CDR3nt: TGTGCCAGCAGTTTATTCAGGCAGGGCACTGAAGCTTTCTTT

d_gene: TRBD1
j_gene: TRBJ1-5
abundance: many
v_gene: TRBV24-1
CDR3aa: CATSGYTGTGSLTQHF
CDR3nt: TGTGCCACCAGTGGATATACCGGGACAGGGTCTTTGACCCAGCATTTT

d_gene: TRBD2
j_gene: TRBJ2-1
abundance: .
v_gene: TRBV5-1
CDR3aa: CASSFRLAYEQFF
CDR3nt: TGCGCCAGCAGCTTTCGACTAGCATATGAGCAGTTCTTC

d_gene: .
j_gene: TRBJ2-4
abundance: many
v_gene: TRBV7-2
CDR3aa: CASSLAGGAGGIQYF
CDR3nt: TGTGCCAGCAGCTTAGCTGGTGGAGCCGGAGGCATTCAGTACTTC

d_gene: .
j_gene: TRBJ1-2
abundance: medium-sized
v_gene: TRBV15
CDR3aa: CATSRGAGYGYTF
CDR3nt: TGTGCCACCAGCAGAGGGGCAGGTTATGGCTACACCTTC

d_gene: .
j_gene: TRBJ1-6
abundance: few
v_gene: TRBV28
CDR3aa: CAGSPTGPLNNSPLHF
CDR3nt: TGTGCCGGCAGTCCGACTGGACCGTTAAATAATTCACCCCTCCACTTT

d_gene: TRBD2
j_gene: TRBJ2-7
abundance: many
v_gene: TRBV3-1
CDR3aa: CASSQVASGRASHEQYF
CDR3nt: TGTGCCAGCAGCCAAGTGGCTAGCGGGAGGGCCTCCCACGAGCAGTACTTC

d_gene: TRBD1
j_gene: TRBJ2-1
abundance: .
v_gene: TRBV19
CDR3aa: CASSTPFVGQGAFNEQFF
CDR3nt: TGTGCCAGTAGTACCCCTTTTGTGGGACAGGGGGCGTTCAATGAGCAGTTCTTC

d_gene: TRBD2
j_gene: TRBJ2-5
abundance: .
v_gene: TRBV4-3
CDR3aa: CASSPVSGEETQYF
CDR3nt: TGCGCCAGCAGTCCGGTTAGCGGGGAAGAGACCCAGTACTTC

d_gene: .
j_gene: TRBJ2-1
abundance: many
v_gene: TRBV5-1
CDR3aa: CASSLTPLISSYNEQFF
CDR3nt: TGCGCCAGCAGCTTGACTCCTCTTATTAGCTCCTACAATGAGCAGTTCTTC

d_gene: TRBD1
j_gene: TRBJ2-2
abundance: many
v_gene: TRBV7-2
CDR3aa: CASSLVGTGGTGELFF
CDR3nt: TGTGCCAGCAGCTTAGTTGGGACAGGGGGAACCGGGGAGCTGTTTTTT

d_gene: .
j_gene: TRBJ1-5
abundance: few
v_gene: TRBV20-1
CDR3aa: CSAATPSANQPQHF
CDR3nt: TGCAGTGCAGCAACCCCCTCCGCAAATCAGCCCCAGCATTTT

d_gene: .
j_gene: TRBJ2-7
abundance: .
v_gene: TRBV6-2/TRBV6-3
CDR3aa: CASSYTLASEQYF
CDR3nt: TGTGCCAGCAGTTACACCTTGGCGTCCGAGCAGTACTTC

d_gene: .
j_gene: TRBJ1-5
abundance: .
v_gene: TRBV4-2
CDR3aa: CASSQAGTADQPQHF
CDR3nt: TGTGCCAGCAGCCAAGCCGGCACGGCGGATCAGCCCCAGCATTTT

d_gene: .
j_gene: TRBJ2-5
abundance: few
v_gene: TRBV6-1
CDR3aa: CASRQQGPETQYF
CDR3nt: TGTGCCAGCAGGCAACAGGGACCAGAGACCCAGTACTTC

d_gene: .
j_gene: TRBJ1-1
abundance: few
v_gene: TRBV4-1
CDR3aa: CASRGPLIGTEAFF
CDR3nt: TGCGCCAGCAGGGGGCCCCTCATTGGCACTGAAGCTTTCTTT

d_gene: TRBD1
j_gene: TRBJ2-5
abundance: few
v_gene: TRBV7-9
CDR3aa: CASTKSGTGGPGSQETQYF
CDR3nt: TGTGCCAGCACTAAAAGTGGGACAGGGGGGCCGGGGAGTCAAGAGACCCAGTACTTC